This TCR beta chain stems from a study of monozygotic twins with inflammatory bowel disease. Findings of the study overall: Healthy co-twins, by inverse Simpson, had higher TCRbeta diversity than their siblings with IBD.

The CDR3 spans 19 residues. From germline, CDR1 is MNHEY and CDR2 SVGAGI. Amplification used two nested PCRs: approximately 16 cycles, then 8 to 10 cycles, on TCRalpha/TCRbeta cDNA. TCRdb re-called the 5' RACE reads and shows each CDR3 protein once, DNA omitted. Recorded for this sample: approximately 400,000 distinct CDR3 sequences. Worth noting for this clonotype: Its antigen is undetermined.

The V gene is TRBV6-5, the J gene TRBJ1-1; TCRdb names TRBD1, which stays unverified in the absence of DNA. This TCR came from a human donor with ulcerative colitis or Crohn's disease, or a healthy co-twin of an affected twin (not recorded which). Material for sequencing was blood. The CDR3 here is CASSYSAPGRNRGPPEAFF.